This is a list of T cell receptor beta chains from one sample in a study of CD8 T cells in ankylosing spondylitis. TCRdb re-derived calls from the 5' RACE reads in MiXCR, one entry per CDR3 protein. The sample contains 350,000 to 400,000 distinct CDR3 sequences, 20% of which appear only once. Sequenced material: blood, either unsorted or a sorted T cell fraction (not recorded which). Source of these receptors: a male donor with ankylosing spondylitis or in good health (not recorded which). Both conserved end residues are part of each CDR3. The D gene is left open where the match is weak. Only some rows state a clone size, as once, few, many or a class for expanded clones.

j_call clone_size v_call cdr3_length d_call cdr3_nt cdr3_aa
TRBJ2-5 - TRBV6-1 14 - TGTGCCAGCAGACAGGACGACCGGTGGGAGACCCAGTACTTC CASRQDDRWETQYF
TRBJ2-5 few TRBV29-1 12 - TGCAGCGTTTCAAGTTACCAAGAGACCCAGTACTTC CSVSSYQETQYF
TRBJ2-1 - TRBV29-1 15 TRBD1 TGCAGCGTTGACCCCGGGACAGGACCCTACAATGAGCAGTTCTTC CSVDPGTGPYNEQFF
TRBJ2-1 few TRBV4-1 15 - TGCGCCAGCAGCCAAGATCCCGAATCTTACAATGAGCAGTTCTTC CASSQDPESYNEQFF
TRBJ1-1 - TRBV6-1 17 - TGTGCCAGCAGTGATCCCCCTCTGACTGAGGCGAACACTGAAGCTTTCTTT CASSDPPLTEANTEAFF
TRBJ2-3 few TRBV29-1 15 TRBD2 TGCAGCGTTGAGACTAGCGGGGACTACACAGATACGCAGTATTTT CSVETSGDYTDTQYF
TRBJ1-1 few TRBV7-9 17 - TGTGCCAGCAGCTGGGCGTCCGGCAGAGAAGGGCCCAATGAAGCTTTCTTT CASSWASGREGPNEAFF
TRBJ2-7 - TRBV24-1 15 TRBD1 TGTGCCACCCGATTCGGACAGGGGGCAAGCTACGAGCAGTACTTC CATRFGQGASYEQYF
TRBJ2-2 - TRBV6-1 15 TRBD1 TGTGCCAGCGTAGCCCGGGACAGCAACACCGGGGAGCTGTTTTTT CASVARDSNTGELFF
TRBJ2-7 - TRBV27 18 TRBD1 TGTGCCAGCAGTCCCTCCTCCTGGGACAGGGCCCCTTCCTACGAGCAGTACTTC CASSPSSWDRAPSYEQYF
TRBJ2-7 few TRBV15 14 - TGTGCCACCAGCAGTGGTGACACTACCTACGAGCAGTACTTC CATSSGDTTYEQYF
TRBJ2-5 - TRBV20-1 16 - TGCAGTGCTAGAGTCCCGGATAACTACCCCAAAGAGACCCAGTACTTC CSARVPDNYPKETQYF
TRBJ2-3 few TRBV19 15 - TGTGCCAGTAGGAATTCCCAGGGCCCCACAGATACGCAGTATTTT CASRNSQGPTDTQYF
TRBJ2-7 - TRBV5-1 14 TRBD1 TGCGCCAGCAGCACCGGGACAGGGGTCGGTGAGCAGTACTTC CASSTGTGVGEQYF
TRBJ2-2 - TRBV10-3 14 - TGTGCCATCAGTAGAGATCAGGAGACCGGGGAGCTGTTTTTT CAISRDQETGELFF
TRBJ2-1 few TRBV4-2 12 TRBD1 TGTGCCAGCAGCCAAGCGTCAGGGGGGCAGTTCTTC CASSQASGGQFF
TRBJ2-1 - TRBV19 13 - TGTGCCAGTAGTTCTTCCCTCGACAATGAGCAGTTCTTC CASSSSLDNEQFF
TRBJ2-5 - TRBV7-9 15 TRBD1 TGTGCCAGCAGCTCCACAGGGGGCTCTTTAGAGACCCAGTACTTC CASSSTGGSLETQYF
TRBJ2-5 - TRBV2 14 TRBD2 TGTGCCATCCGAACAGCGGGGGGCCGGAAGACCCAGTACTTC CAIRTAGGRKTQYF
TRBJ2-6 few TRBV20-1 13 - TGCAGTGCTCGACACCGGGGGGCCAACGTCCTGACTTTC CSARHRGANVLTF